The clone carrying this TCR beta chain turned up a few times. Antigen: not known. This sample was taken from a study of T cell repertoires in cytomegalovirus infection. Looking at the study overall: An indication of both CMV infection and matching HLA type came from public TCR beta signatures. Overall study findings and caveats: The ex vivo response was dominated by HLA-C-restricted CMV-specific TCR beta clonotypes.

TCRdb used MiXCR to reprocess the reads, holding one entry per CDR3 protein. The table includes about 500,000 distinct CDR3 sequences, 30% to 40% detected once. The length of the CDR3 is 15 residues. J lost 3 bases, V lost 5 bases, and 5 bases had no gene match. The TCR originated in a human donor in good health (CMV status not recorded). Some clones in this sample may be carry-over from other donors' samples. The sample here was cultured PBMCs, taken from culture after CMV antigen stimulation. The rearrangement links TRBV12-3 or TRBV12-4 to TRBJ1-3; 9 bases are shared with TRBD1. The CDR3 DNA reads TGTGCCAGCAGTGCACAGGGGGCGGGTGGAAACACCATATATTTT. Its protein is CASSAQGAGGNTIYF.